One sample yielded the 18 T cell receptor beta chains listed below, sequenced in a study. Using its own MiXCR run on the RT-PCR reads, TCRdb lists one record per CDR3 protein. The sample carries around 700,000 distinct CDR3 sequences, 13% to 15% recorded once. What was sequenced was memory CD4+ T cells from blood. The receptor set was obtained from a female donor in good health, serving as a healthy control.

The sample holds a few counts of this clonotype. The gene calls are TRBV28 and TRBJ2-2; 8 nucleotides agree with TRBD1. Germline assignment: CDR1 MDHEN and CDR2 SYDVKM. This CDR3 region has 16 residues. Germline trimming cut 3 bases from V and 7 bases from J; bases unmatched to any gene: 10. Here the CDR3 reads CASSFHFRGRIGELFF. In DNA form, the CDR3 reads TGTGCCAGCAGTTTCCACTTCAGGGGGCGGATCGGGGAGCTGTTTTTT. The entire variable domain, with the rest obtained from reference TRBV28 and TRBJ2-2, is as follows: DVKVTQSSRYLVKRTGEKVFLECVQDMDHENMFWYRQDPGLGLRLIYFSYDVKMKEKGDIPEGYSVSREKKERFSLILESASTNQTSMYLCASSFHFRGRIGELFFGEGSRLTVL.

This rearrangement joins TRBV5-1 to TRBJ2-5; D gene ambiguous. The ends were cut back, 3 bases at V and 4 bases at J, with 13 bases in the middle. This CDR3 contains 14 residues. Germline V gives CDR1 SGHRS, CDR2 YFSETQ. CDR3 DNA sequence: TGCGCCAGCAGCTCTACCGGCTCCGGAGAGACCCAGTACTTC. The encoded protein is CASSSTGSGETQYF.

The sample holds a few counts of this clonotype. V and J are TRBV27 and TRBJ1-1, with D possibly TRBD1 on 5 matching bases. The CDR3 is 14 amino acids. Germline V CDR1 and CDR2: MNHEY, SMNVEV (reference sequence). V was trimmed by 7 bases and J by 3 bases, leaving 15 bases between them. CDR3 sequence reads: CASTRLGADTEAFF. Here the CDR3 DNA reads TGTGCCAGCACCCGCTTAGGGGCCGACACTGAAGCTTTCTTT.

On this clonotype: This clone may be a read error of a much larger clone one base away. The rearrangement links TRBV10-3 to TRBJ2-5; 10 bases are a match to TRBD1. CDR1 ENHRY and CDR2 SYGVKD come from the germline V gene. The CDR3 runs 15 residues. After removal of 5 bases from V and 3 bases from J, the junction contained 6 bases not matched to a gene. This CDR3 is CAISTETGGEETQYF. Written as DNA, the CDR3 is TGTGCCATCAGTACCGAGACAGGGGGCGAAGAGACCCAGTACTTC.

The sample holds a few counts of this clonotype. The chain couples TRBV5-1 to TRBJ2-5, with D maybe TRBD2 (5 bases). CDR3 length: 16 residues. The ends were cut back, 3 bases at V and 0 bases at J, with 15 bases in the middle. Looked up from germline, CDR1 is SGHRS and CDR2 is YFSETQ. This CDR3 reads CASSSGLIEYQETQYF. CDR3 coding DNA: TGCGCCAGCAGCTCCGGACTGATCGAGTACCAAGAGACCCAGTACTTC.

The chain links TRBV27 to TRBJ1-3, with no clear D. CDR1 and CDR2 (germline): MNHEY, SMNVEV (reference sequence). V lost 5 bases, J lost 3 bases, and 17 bases lay in between. The CDR3 is 16 amino acids. CDR3 region: CASSLMGPEFGNTIYF. The CDR3, as DNA: TGTGCCAGCAGTCTAATGGGCCCTGAATTTGGAAACACCATATATTTT.

Here the CDR3 DNA reads TGTGCCAGCAGTTGGACAGACCCTAATGAAAAACTGTTTTTT. It yields the protein CASSWTDPNEKLFF. This chain joins TRBV12-3 or TRBV12-4 and TRBJ1-4; D is possibly TRBD1 (6 bases). This CDR3 is built from 14 residues. V was pared by 4 bases and J by 3 bases, with 9 bases between.

There are many counts of this clonotype. J is TRBJ2-3 and V is TRBV4-3; 8 nucleotides match TRBD2. This CDR3 has 14 amino acids. The V segment lost 0 bases and the J segment 9 bases; nucleotides outside the gene matches: 5. Germline CDR1 and CDR2: LGHNA and YSLEER. The CDR3 DNA reads as TGCGCCAGCAGCCAAGACACGGGACTAGTAACGCAGTATTTT. Protein: CASSQDTGLVTQYF.

The rearrangement joins TRBV6-5 to TRBJ1-5, with D unclear. This CDR3 region has 15 residues. V was pared by 4 bases and J by 1 base, with 11 bases between. Germline V gene data show CDR1 as MNHEY and CDR2 as SVGAGI. In nucleotides, the CDR3 is TGTGCCAGCAGTTTGAGAGAGAACAGCAATCAGCCCCAGCATTTT. This codes for CASSLRENSNQPQHF.

This sequence joins TRBV20-1 and TRBJ2-7; 9 nucleotides match TRBD2. Per the germline V gene, CDR1 is DFQATT and CDR2 is SNEGSKA (reference sequence). The length of the CDR3 is 13 residues. Trimming at V came to 5 bases and at J to 4 bases, leaving 6 bases not matched to a gene. CDR3 bases: TGCAGTGCTGGGATTAGCGGGAGATACGAGCAGTACTTC. Translated, it gives CSAGISGRYEQYF.

This clonotype was counted at least ten times. The rearrangement uses TRBV7-2 and TRBJ2-4, with 10 bases identical to TRBD1. CDR1 is SGHTA and CDR2 is FQGNSA in the germline V gene. The CDR3 is made up of 16 amino acids. The V and J ends lost 1 base and 9 bases, in that order; junction bases with no gene match: 9. The CDR3 here is CASSLETRGQGGIQYF. The CDR3 nucleotides read TGTGCCAGCAGCTTAGAAACCCGAGGACAGGGGGGCATTCAGTACTTC.

This clonotype was found a few times. This chain links TRBV6-2 or TRBV6-3 with TRBJ2-7; D possibly corresponds to TRBD2 (5 bases). In germline, CDR1 is MNHEY, CDR2 SVGEGT. V lost 6 bases to trimming and J lost 4 bases, with 16 bases between them. The CDR3 runs to 14 residues. CDR3 protein: CASSSGEPTYEQYF. The CDR3 DNA reads as TGTGCCAGCAGCAGCGGTGAACCCACGTACGAGCAGTACTTC.

CDR3 sequence (DNA): TGCAGCGCAGGGGACTTCATGAACACTGAAGCTTTCTTT. Amino acids: CSAGDFMNTEAFF. The chain joins TRBV29-1 to TRBJ1-1, with D possibly being TRBD1 (6 bases). The CDR3 is 13 amino acids. Deletions cut 7 bases from V and 0 bases from J, with 12 bases between. Looked up from germline, CDR1 is SQVTM and CDR2 is ANQGSEA.

This clonotype was seen repeatedly, ten times or more. The chain uses TRBV20-1 and TRBJ2-2; the match to TRBD1 covers 7 bases. The V gene end was trimmed by 6 bases and the J gene end by 2 bases; junction bases not matched to a gene: 9. CDR1 DFQATT and CDR2 SNEGSKA come from the germline V gene (reference sequence). CDR3 length: 15 residues. This CDR3 is CSARPGQRNTGELFF. DNA of the CDR3: TGCAGTGCCCGCCCGGGACAGAGAAACACCGGGGAGCTGTTTTTT.

This clonotype was detected only a few times. The chain joins TRBV5-6 to TRBJ2-3; possibly TRBD2 for D (6 bases). There are 15 residues in the CDR3. Germline V gene sequence: CDR1 SGHDT, CDR2 YYEEEE. Trimming stripped 4 bases from V and 8 bases from J, with 20 bases between. DNA for the CDR3: TGTGCCAGCAGCACCTCGGGAGTCGGCAGGAGTACGCAGTATTTT. Encoded protein: CASSTSGVGRSTQYF. Using reference TRBV5-6 and TRBJ2-3 for the parts outside the CDR3, the full variable domain is DAGVTQSPTHLIKTRGQQVTLRCSPKSGHDTVSWYQQALGQGPQFIFQYYEEEERQRGNFPDRFSGHQFPNYSSELNVNALLLGDSALYLCASSTSGVGRSTQYFGPGTRLTVL.

In nucleotides, the CDR3 is TGTGCCACCAGCGGCCGGGACAGGGAGTTAGAAAAACTGTTTTTT. Protein: CATSGRDRELEKLFF. The chain is built from TRBV15 and TRBJ1-4; TRBD1 matches 9 bases. Germline CDR1 and CDR2: LNHNV and YYDKDF (reference sequence). The length of the CDR3 is 15 residues. V shed 5 bases and J 8 bases; nucleotides not matched to a gene: 9. The full variable domain, its missing parts supplied by reference TRBV15 and TRBJ1-4, is DAMVIQNPRYQVTQFGKPVTLSCSQTLNHNVMYWYQQKSSQAPKLLFHYYDKDFNNEADTPDNFQSRRPNTSFCFLDIRSPGLGDTAMYLCATSGRDRELEKLFFGSGTQLSVL.

This clonotype has ten or more counts. At one of its ends the junction is not consistent with the germline gene, which may arise from a read error. This chain joins TRBV5-1 and TRBJ1-2, with 7 bases that match TRBD1. This CDR3 comprises 15 residues. Per germline, CDR1 SGHRS and CDR2 YFSETQ. The CDR3 loop reads CASSLQGGANYGYTF. The CDR3, as DNA: TGTGCCAGCAGTTTGCAGGGGGGGGCTAACTATGGCTACACCTTC.

This clonotype has a count of ten or more. V gene TRBV7-2 combines with J gene TRBJ2-4, with a tentative D call TRBD1 (5 bases). The CDR3 has 15 amino acids. Germline V gene data show CDR1 as SGHTA and CDR2 as FQGNSA. V lost 6 bases, J lost 1 base, and 13 bases lay in between. CDR3 loop: CASSFTGYAKNIQYF. The CDR3 bases are TGTGCCAGCAGTTTCACAGGATACGCCAAAAACATTCAGTACTTC.